The source of this T cell receptor beta chain is a study of T-cell reconstitution after alpha-beta-depleted transplantation in children. Germline V gives CDR1 SGHTA, CDR2 FQGTGA. The CDR3 consists of 17 residues. V shed 5 bases, J shed 5 bases, and the junction held 10 bases outside the gene matches. It was with unique molecular identifiers that the TCRbeta library was prepared. TCRdb reprocessed the PCR reads with MiXCR, giving one entry per CDR3 protein. The sample carries about 540,000 distinct CDR3 sequences, about 18% recorded once. The TCR comes from a human donor who donated a stem cell graft to a child with acute lymphoblastic leukemia. The J gene is TRBJ2-5, the V gene TRBV7-3; 14 nucleotides align to TRBD2. Sample: PBMCs from the stem cell graft donor, taken from the stem cell graft. This chain's CDR3 is CASSPGLAGGPGETQYF. CDR3 nucleotide sequence: TGTGCCAGCAGCCCTGGACTAGCGGGAGGACCTGGGGAGACCCAGTACTTC.